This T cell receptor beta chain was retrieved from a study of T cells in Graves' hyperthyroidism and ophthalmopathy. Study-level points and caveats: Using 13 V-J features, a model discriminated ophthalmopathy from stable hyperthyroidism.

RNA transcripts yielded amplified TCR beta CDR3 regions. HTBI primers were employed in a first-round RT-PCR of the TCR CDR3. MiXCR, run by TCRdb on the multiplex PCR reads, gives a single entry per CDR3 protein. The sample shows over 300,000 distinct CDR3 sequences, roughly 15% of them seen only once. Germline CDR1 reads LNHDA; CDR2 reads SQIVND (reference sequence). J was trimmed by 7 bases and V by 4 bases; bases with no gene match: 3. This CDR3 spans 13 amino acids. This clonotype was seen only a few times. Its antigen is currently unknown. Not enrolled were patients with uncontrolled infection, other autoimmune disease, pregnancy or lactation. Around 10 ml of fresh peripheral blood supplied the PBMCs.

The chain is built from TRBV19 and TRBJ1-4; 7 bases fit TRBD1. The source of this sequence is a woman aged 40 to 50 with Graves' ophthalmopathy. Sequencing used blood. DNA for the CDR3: TGTGCCAGTAGTAGCGACAGGGTTGAAAAACTGTTTTTT. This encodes CASSSDRVEKLFF.